This T cell receptor beta chain was sequenced for a study of T cell responses to AZD1222 COVID-19 vaccine. Overall study context: Recipients boosted at about 4 weeks or about 12 weeks are pooled. Study-level points and caveats: The breadth and depth of Spike-specific TCRs increased once two AZD1222 doses had been given. The study reported that nearly half of spike-specific TCRs target unmutated variant regions. Sampling captured repertoires only after the peak T cell response.

The CDR3 totals 12 residues. The germline CDR1 and CDR2 sequences are SEHNR and FQNEAQ (reference sequence). The V end lost 5 bases, the J end lost 6 bases, and 10 bases lay between the germline ends. To note about this clone: Its target is unknown.

The protocol was immunoSEQ multiplex PCR, while the TCRdb copy is restricted to in-frame clones and leaves out a portion. The table lists about 160,000 clones, 75% to 90% of them singletons. This TCR was sampled from an adult in good health. Sequences were derived from peripheral blood, sampled on day 0 of AZD1222 vaccination. The J gene is TRBJ1-2, the V gene TRBV7-9, with D tentatively TRBD1 (5 bases). The DNA for the CDR3 is TGTGCCAGCAGCGACGACAGAAATGGCTACACCTTC. It encodes CASSDDRNGYTF. The whole variable domain, filled in from reference TRBV7-9 and TRBJ1-2, reads DTGVSQNPRHKITKRGQNVTFRCDPISEHNRLYWYRQTLGQGPEFLTYFQNEAQLEKSRLLSDRFSAERPKGSFSTLEIQRTEQGDSAMYLCASSDDRNGYTFGSGTRLTVV.